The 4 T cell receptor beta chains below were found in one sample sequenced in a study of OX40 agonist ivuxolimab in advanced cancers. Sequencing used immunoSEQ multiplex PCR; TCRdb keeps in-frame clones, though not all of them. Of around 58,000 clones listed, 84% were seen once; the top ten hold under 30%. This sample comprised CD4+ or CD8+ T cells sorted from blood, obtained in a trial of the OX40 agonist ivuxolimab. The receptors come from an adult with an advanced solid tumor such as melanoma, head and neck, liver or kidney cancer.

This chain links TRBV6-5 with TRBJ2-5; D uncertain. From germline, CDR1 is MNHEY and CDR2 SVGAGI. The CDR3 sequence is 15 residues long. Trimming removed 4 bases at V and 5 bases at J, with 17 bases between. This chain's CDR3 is CASSSPGRVGETQYF. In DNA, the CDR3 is TGTGCCAGCAGTTCTCCAGGACGGGTCGGGGAGACCCAGTACTTC.

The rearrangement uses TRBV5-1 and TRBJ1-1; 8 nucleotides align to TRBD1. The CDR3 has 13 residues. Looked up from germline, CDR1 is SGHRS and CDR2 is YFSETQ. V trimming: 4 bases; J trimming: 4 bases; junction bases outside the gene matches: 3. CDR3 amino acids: CASSIGQGTEAFF. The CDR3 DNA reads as TGCGCCAGCAGCATAGGACAGGGCACTGAAGCTTTCTTT.

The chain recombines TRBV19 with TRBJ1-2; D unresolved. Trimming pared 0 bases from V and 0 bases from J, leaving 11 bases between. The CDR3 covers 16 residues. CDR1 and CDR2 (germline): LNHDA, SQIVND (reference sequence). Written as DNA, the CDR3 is TGTGCCAGTAGTATAGAGAGCGCAGCAGCTAACTATGGCTACACCTTC. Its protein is CASSIESAAANYGYTF.

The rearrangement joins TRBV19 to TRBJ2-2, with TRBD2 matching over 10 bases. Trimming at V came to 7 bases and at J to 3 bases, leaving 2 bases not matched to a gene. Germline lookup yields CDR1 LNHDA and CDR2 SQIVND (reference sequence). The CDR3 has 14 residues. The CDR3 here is CASISGGYTGELFF. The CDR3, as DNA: TGTGCCAGTATTAGCGGGGGGTACACCGGGGAGCTGTTTTTT.